This T cell receptor beta chain was captured by sequencing in a study of regulatory T cells in long-lasting Graves disease. This clonotype was counted ten times or more. As to time point: newly diagnosed GD, antithyroid drugs for less than 3 months. Scientists built the TCR library using RNA that was extracted from PBMCs. With 5 bases removed from V and 7 bases from J, the gap between germline ends came to 23 bases. Germline-derived CDR1 and CDR2 are MNHNS and SASEGT. CDR3 length: 16 residues. Researchers made TCR beta libraries by using iRepertoire HTBI primers and running Arm-PCR on CDR3 regions. TCRdb re-analysed the multiplex PCR reads in MiXCR, keeping a single row per CDR3 protein. The repertoire holds some 230,000 distinct CDR3 sequences, approximately 16% seen once, with more than 20% in the top ten.

Sequencing used peripheral blood mononuclear cells (PBMCs), obtained at new diagnosis, from a patient treated with antithyroid drugs. This TCR was sampled from a female donor with Graves disease. V usage is TRBV6-1 and J usage is TRBJ1-1, with D possibly being TRBD1 (6 bases). The CDR3 protein is CASSRGGGSGPYEAFF. The CDR3 bases are TGTGCCAGCAGTAGGGGGGGAGGGAGCGGCCCCTATGAAGCTTTCTTT.